This TCR beta chain originates from a study of shared clonotypes between healthy human individuals. A remark on this clone: The antigen remains undetermined.

Every subset's genomic DNA went evenly onto several immunoSEQ plates. The assay was immunoSEQ multiplex PCR, and TCRdb's table has in-frame clones only and misses some. The data show millions of clones, roughly 91% seen once. CD45RO-negative, CCR7-positively selected cells formed the naive CD8 fraction, excluding terminally differentiated effector memory CD45RA+ cells. The CDR3 runs 15 residues. V gave up 2 bases and J gave up 4 bases; unmatched junction bases: 4. CDR1 and CDR2 (germline): MGHRA, YSYEKL. Study conclusions and caveats: Sequencing depth was expected to influence donor clonotype sharing.

The chain employs TRBV4-1 and TRBJ2-7; 11 bases fit TRBD1. This TCR came from a man aged 18 to 29 in good health. Some clones in this sample may be carry-over from other donors' samples. The sequencing input was naive CD8+ T cells from PBMCs. The CDR3: CASSQPGTGGYEQYF. Here the CDR3 DNA reads TGCGCCAGCAGCCAACCCGGGACAGGGGGATACGAGCAGTACTTC.